The 7 T cell receptor beta chains below all came from one sample that was sequenced in a study of cytomegalovirus exposure and HLA in healthy donors. 60 Vbeta and 13 Jbeta primers were used in PCR. Generated by immunoSEQ multiplex PCR, the TCRdb table keeps only in-frame clones and is missing some. The table has about 130,000 clones, around 85% seen once. Material for sequencing was PBMCs. The receptors stem from a boy aged 5-17 years in good health and CMV-seronegative.

V usage is TRBV9 and J usage is TRBJ1-1, with 8 bases identical to TRBD1. The trim removed 0 bases at V and 0 bases at J, leaving 7 bases unmatched. The CDR3 has 17 amino acids. The germline CDR1 and CDR2 sequences are SGDLS and YYNGEE. The CDR3 DNA reads TGTGCCAGCAGCGTAGATCCGACAGGGGCTATGAACACTGAAGCTTTCTTT. Its translation: CASSVDPTGAMNTEAFF.

The rearrangement joins TRBV29-1 to TRBJ2-5, with D tentatively TRBD2 (7 bases). The DNA end is a closer match to TRBJ2-7, so the J assignment may be wrong. This CDR3 is 12 amino acids long. Germline values: CDR1 SQVTM, CDR2 ANQGSEA. The CDR3 DNA follows: TGCAGCGCGGGGGGCTTCTCCTACGAGCAGTACTTC. Translated, it gives CSAGGFSYEQYF.

The genes are TRBV6-1 and TRBJ2-5; 8 bases match TRBD2. This CDR3 is 14 amino acids long. Germline CDR1 is MNHNS and CDR2 is SASEGT. J was trimmed by 5 bases and V by 0 bases; bases with no gene match: 2. CDR3 region: CASSEAGRGETQYF. CDR3 bases: TGTGCCAGCAGTGAAGCCGGGAGGGGCGAGACCCAGTACTTC.

The rearrangement uses TRBV4-3 and TRBJ2-7, with 7 bases matching TRBD1. Germline CDR1 LGHNA, CDR2 YSLEER. V gave up 4 bases and J gave up 1 base; unmatched junction bases: 4. The CDR3 has 14 residues. CDR3 residues: CASSPRQGSYEQYF. The CDR3, as DNA: TGCGCCAGCAGCCCGAGACAGGGATCCTACGAGCAGTACTTC.

This CDR3 reads CASSQGGQGFPYGYTF. The CDR3 DNA reads as TGTGCCAGCAGCCAAGGGGGACAGGGGTTCCCCTATGGCTACACCTTC. The rearrangement links TRBV4-2 to TRBJ1-2, with TRBD1 identical over 10 bases. With 1 base clipped from V and 4 bases from J, the junction kept 6 bases outside the gene matches. CDR1 is LGHNA and CDR2 is YNFKEQ in the germline V gene. The CDR3 has 16 residues.

This sequence joins TRBV29-1 and TRBJ2-6; D gene ambiguous. Germline V gene lookup returns CDR1 SQVTM and CDR2 ANQGSEA. The CDR3 runs to 17 residues. Trimming removed 4 bases at V and 0 bases at J, with 16 bases between. CDR3 sequence reads: CSVVLGYRLSGANVLTF. DNA for the CDR3: TGCAGCGTTGTATTAGGCTATCGACTCTCTGGGGCCAACGTCCTGACTTTC.

V and J are TRBV4-3 and TRBJ1-2, with D hard to call. The V gene's germline CDR1 is LGHNA and CDR2 YSLEER. Between the trimmed V and J ends, which lost 3 bases and 3 bases, there was a span of 14 bases. CDR3 size: 15 residues. The CDR3 here is CASSQADGMDYGYTF. The CDR3 nucleotides read TGCGCCAGCAGCCAGGCGGACGGGATGGACTATGGCTACACCTTC.